The 30 T cell receptor beta chains reported below all come from one sample, sequenced in a study of cytomegalovirus exposure and HLA in healthy donors. With 60 Vbeta and 13 Jbeta primers, the PCR was carried out. The method was immunoSEQ multiplex PCR; TCRdb's version includes in-frame clones alone and lacks a portion of them. The sample carries 100,000 to 150,000 clones, about 80% recorded once. Input material: PBMCs. These TCRs come from a man aged 25-45 years in good health and CMV-seropositive.

The J gene is TRBJ2-1, the V gene TRBV6-5; 9 bases agree with TRBD2. The germline gives CDR1 MNHEY, CDR2 SVGAGI. CDR3 length equals 14 residues. V trimming: 4 bases; J trimming: 4 bases; junction bases outside the gene matches: 2. The CDR3 DNA reads as TGTGCCAGCAGTTCTAGCGGGGAGTACAATGAGCAGTTCTTC. Protein: CASSSSGEYNEQFF.

In this sample, this clone turned up once. V usage is TRBV12-5 and J usage is TRBJ2-1, with a weak D call TRBD2 (5 bases). This CDR3 is built from 14 residues. Between the trimmed V and J ends, which lost 0 bases and 4 bases, there was a span of 7 bases. Germline V CDR1 and CDR2: LGHNT, FRNRAP. The CDR3: CASGLVRGYNEQFF. CDR3 in DNA: TGTGCTAGTGGTTTGGTACGAGGGTACAATGAGCAGTTCTTC. Full variable domain (outside the CDR3, taken from reference TRBV12-5 and TRBJ2-1): DARVTQTPRHKVTEMGQEVTMRCQPILGHNTVFWYRQTMMQGLELLAYFRNRAPLDDSGMPKDRFSAEMPDATLATLKIQPSEPRDSAVYFCASGLVRGYNEQFFGPGTRLTVL.

The J gene is TRBJ1-1, the V gene TRBV5-1; D may be TRBD1 (5 bases). Trimming shortened V by 4 bases and J by 7 bases, and 20 bases separated the two germline ends. CDR3 size: 15 residues. Germline V gene lookup returns CDR1 SGHRS and CDR2 YFSETQ. The CDR3 coding sequence is TGCGCCAGCAGCCAACCGTCTGAAATCCAGGGTGAAGCTTTCTTT. Its translation: CASSQPSEIQGEAFF.

This clone was picked up a small number of times. This sequence joins TRBV21-1 and TRBJ2-1; the D call TRBD1 from the table was never checked on the DNA. TRBV21-1 is reported as a pseudogene. This CDR3 is 19 amino acids long. The CDR3 DNA reads TGTGCCAGCAGCAAAGCGCTTTTGGGTGGACAGGTACCCGAGGATGAGCAGTTCTTC. Translating it yields CASSKALLGGQVPEDEQFF.

The chain recombines TRBV10-1 with TRBJ1-2; no firm D call. The germline V gene encodes CDR1 WNHNN and CDR2 SYGVQD (reference sequence). This CDR3 contains 13 residues. Trimming cost V 4 bases and J 5 bases, with 11 bases left between them. The CDR3: CASSARGGYGYTF. CDR3 DNA: TGCGCCAGCAGTGCGAGAGGAGGATATGGCTACACCTTC.

The J gene is TRBJ2-5, the V gene TRBV19, with 9 bases matching TRBD1. The tail of the sequence fits TRBJ2-7 better, so the J call may be wrong. From germline, CDR1 is LNHDA and CDR2 SQIVND (reference sequence). The CDR3 is 15 amino acids. CDR3 in amino acids: CASSIGQGYIYEQYF. In DNA form, the CDR3 reads TGTGCCAGTAGTATCGGACAGGGGTACATCTACGAGCAGTACTTC.

This chain connects TRBV14 to TRBJ2-5; tentative D call: TRBD1 (6 bases). The CDR3 extends over 13 amino acids. The V gene lost 3 bases and the J gene lost 6 bases, with 11 bases spanning the gap. Germline CDR1 is SGHDN and CDR2 is FVKESK. The CDR3 sequence is CASSHGQWQTQYF. CDR3 coding DNA: TGTGCCAGCAGCCACGGACAGTGGCAGACCCAGTACTTC. The full variable domain, its missing parts supplied by reference TRBV14 and TRBJ2-5, is EAGVTQFPSHSVIEKGQTVTLRCDPISGHDNLYWYRRVMGKEIKFLLHFVKESKQDESGMPNNRFLAERTGGTYSTLKVQPAELEDSGVYFCASSHGQWQTQYFGPGTRLLVL.

This clone was picked up one time. Here the CDR3 DNA reads TGTGCCAGCAGCTTACGAGATACGCAGTATTTT. Translating it yields CASSLRDTQYF. The rearrangement joins TRBV7-8 to TRBJ2-3; D uncertain. V was cut by 2 bases and J by 5 bases, with 2 bases left in between. CDR1 SGHVS and CDR2 FQNEAQ come from the germline V gene. The CDR3 loop spans 11 amino acids.

This clone was seen a few times. The chain combines TRBV6-5 with TRBJ1-2; D perhaps matches TRBD1 (5 bases). CDR1 MNHEY and CDR2 SVGAGI come from the germline V gene. This CDR3 has 13 amino acids. V lost 1 base and J lost 4, with 7 bases in between. For the CDR3, the DNA is TGTGCCAGCAGTTACTTGCAGGGCTATGGCTACACCTTC. Translation gives CASSYLQGYGYTF.

This chain uses TRBV5-6 with TRBJ2-7, with TRBD2 as a possible D gene (6 bases). The V end was cut by 4 bases, the J end by 8 bases, with 13 bases between. CDR3 length: 12 amino acids. CDR1 is SGHDT, CDR2 YYEEEE, per germline. CDR3 sequence: CASSLAGSKQYF. CDR3 coding DNA: TGTGCCAGCAGCCTGGCGGGGAGTAAGCAGTACTTC.

This clone was detected only once. The rearrangement links TRBV19 to TRBJ2-3; D gene unclear. Germline V gene sequence: CDR1 LNHDA, CDR2 SQIVND (reference sequence). The germline V and J ends were trimmed by 1 base and 1 base, with 12 bases remaining between them. The length of the CDR3 is 16 residues. The CDR3 sequence: CASSIGIRFGTDTQYF. CDR3 in DNA: TGTGCCAGTAGTATAGGTATACGGTTCGGCACAGATACGCAGTATTTT.

V usage is TRBV2 and J usage is TRBJ1-6; D remains ambiguous. V gave up 7 bases and J gave up 9 bases, with 10 bases separating them. CDR3 length: 12 residues. CDR1 is SNHLY and CDR2 is FYNNEI in the germline V gene. The CDR3 region is CASNPSGSPLHF. For the CDR3, the DNA is TGTGCCAGCAATCCCTCGGGTTCACCCCTCCACTTT.

The chain uses TRBV6-5 and TRBJ2-2; 12 bases fit TRBD2. V was pared by 5 bases and J by 4 bases, with 2 bases of the junction left unmatched. CDR3 length: 15 amino acids. The V gene's germline CDR1 is MNHEY and CDR2 SVGAGI. In DNA form, the CDR3 reads TGTGCCAGCAGTCAACTAGCGGGGGGCACCGGGGAGCTGTTTTTT. It encodes CASSQLAGGTGELFF.

This chain links TRBV19 with TRBJ2-3, with 10 bases identical to TRBD1. This CDR3 is 17 amino acids long. Trimming at V came to 5 bases and at J to 5 bases, leaving 13 bases not matched to a gene. CDR1 and CDR2 (germline): LNHDA, SQIVND (reference sequence). The CDR3 sequence is CASSPRADRGLGDTQYF. CDR3 bases: TGTGCCAGTAGTCCCCGTGCAGACAGGGGGCTGGGAGATACGCAGTATTTT.

The chain has TRBV11-2 and TRBJ1-1; no reliable D call. Germline loops: CDR1 SGHAT, CDR2 FQNNGV. The CDR3 length is 15 residues. Deletions cut 5 bases from V and 0 bases from J, with 13 bases between. The CDR3, as DNA: TGTGCCAGCAGCCATACAGATGAAATGAACACTGAAGCTTTCTTT. It specifies CASSHTDEMNTEAFF. Combining the CDR3 with reference TRBV11-2 and TRBJ1-1 gives the whole variable domain EAGVAQSPRYKIIEKRQSVAFWCNPISGHATLYWYQQILGQGPKLLIQFQNNGVVDDSQLPKDRFSAERLKGVDSTLKIQPAKLEDSAVYLCASSHTDEMNTEAFFGQGTRLTVV.

The rearrangement joins TRBV28 to TRBJ2-3; 10 nucleotides match TRBD1. J was trimmed by 3 bases and V by 5 bases; bases with no gene match: 2. The CDR3 has 14 residues. In germline, CDR1 is MDHEN, CDR2 SYDVKM. DNA of the CDR3: TGTGCCAGCAGTCCGGGACAGGGGACAGATACGCAGTATTTT. It codes for CASSPGQGTDTQYF.

V is TRBV11-2 and J is TRBJ1-2; D perhaps matches TRBD1 (5 bases). The germline V gene has CDR1 SGHAT and CDR2 FQNNGV. V lost 1 base and J 7 bases, leaving 10 bases between the germline ends. The CDR3 has 13 residues. This chain's CDR3 is CASSLGGGVGYTF. CDR3 bases: TGTGCCAGCAGCTTAGGGGGGGGAGTTGGCTACACCTTC.

V is TRBV5-6 and J is TRBJ1-2, with 8 nucleotides matching TRBD1. J was trimmed by 4 bases and V by 5 bases; bases with no gene match: 7. From germline, CDR1 is SGHDT and CDR2 YYEEEE. CDR3 length: 14 residues. CDR3: CASSPGGTFYGYTF. As DNA, the CDR3 is TGTGCCAGCAGTCCAGGGGGCACATTCTATGGCTACACCTTC.

The chain uses TRBV14 and TRBJ1-2; D is undetermined. Germline CDR1 is SGHDN and CDR2 is FVKESK. Deletions cut 0 bases from V and 4 bases from J, with 9 bases between. The CDR3 has 14 residues. The CDR3 nucleotides are TGTGCCAGCAGCCAAGACAGATCCGTCTATGGCTACACCTTC. It specifies CASSQDRSVYGYTF.

The V and J genes are TRBV4-1 and TRBJ2-3; maybe TRBD2 (6 bases). The V gene lost 0 bases and the J gene lost 6 bases, with 13 bases spanning the gap. Germline V gene lookup returns CDR1 MGHRA and CDR2 YSYEKL. There are 15 residues in the CDR3. In nucleotides, the CDR3 is TGCGCCAGCAGCCAAGATTCTCCGGGGGTTGATACGCAGTATTTT. It codes for CASSQDSPGVDTQYF.

The chain combines TRBV6-4 with TRBJ1-5; possible D gene TRBD1, 6 bases. Germline CDR1 reads MRHNA; CDR2 reads SNTAGT. Deletions cut 6 bases from V and 4 bases from J, with 22 bases between. This CDR3 spans 17 amino acids. In nucleotides, the CDR3 is TGTGCCAGCAGCGTACGACCGGGACATTGGGATAATCAGCCCCAGCATTTT. This gives the protein CASSVRPGHWDNQPQHF.

V is TRBV6-5 and J is TRBJ2-7, with 9 bases that match TRBD1. CDR3 length: 14 residues. Looked up from germline, CDR1 is MNHEY and CDR2 is SVGAGI. J lost 5 bases, V lost 2 bases, and 4 bases had no gene match. Here the CDR3 reads CASSYNRGRNEQYF. In nucleotides, the CDR3 is TGTGCCAGCAGTTACAACAGGGGGCGGAACGAGCAGTACTTC.

V gene TRBV21-1 combines with J gene TRBJ1-5; TRBD1 is the table's D call and was not checked against the DNA. TRBV21-1 is reported as a pseudogene. This CDR3 region has 12 residues. The CDR3 spells CASSKDTEPQHF. DNA of the CDR3: TGTGCCAGCAGCAAGGACACCGAGCCCCAGCATTTT.

The V call is TRBV5-8, the J call TRBJ2-5; 14 bases match TRBD2. V shed 6 bases and J 5 bases; nucleotides not matched to a gene: 12. The CDR3 totals 17 residues. Germline CDR1 and CDR2: SGHTS and YDEGEE. CDR3 DNA: TGTGCCAGCACCCCGGGGACTAGCGGGGGCCCCCAGGAGACCCAGTACTTC. Amino acid sequence: CASTPGTSGGPQETQYF.

The gene calls are TRBV7-8 and TRBJ2-5, with 10 bases fitting TRBD1. From germline, CDR1 is SGHVS and CDR2 FQNEAQ. This CDR3 has 17 residues. Trimming removed 5 bases from V and 4 bases from J; junction bases left unmatched: 13. The CDR3 loop reads CASSRTGGPSGVETQYF. CDR3 DNA: TGTGCCAGCAGCCGGACAGGGGGGCCGTCGGGGGTAGAGACCCAGTACTTC.

The sample holds a few counts of this clone. The V gene is TRBV4-1, the J gene TRBJ2-7, with D tentatively TRBD2 (5 bases). This CDR3 is 15 amino acids long. Germline V gene data show CDR1 as MGHRA and CDR2 as YSYEKL. Trimming pared 4 bases from V and 0 bases from J, leaving 13 bases between. CDR3 sequence: CASSPGSFSSYEQYF. The CDR3 nucleotides read TGCGCCAGCAGCCCGGGGAGTTTCAGCTCCTACGAGCAGTACTTC.

The V and J genes are TRBV9 and TRBJ2-5; D perhaps matches TRBD2 (6 bases). V lost 4 bases to trimming and J lost 5 bases, with 18 bases between them. Germline-derived CDR1 and CDR2 are SGDLS and YYNGEE. This CDR3 contains 15 residues. Written as DNA, the CDR3 is TGTGCCAGCAGCTTCCGAGCGGTTCGGGGGGAGACCCAGTACTTC. This gives the protein CASSFRAVRGETQYF.

This clone was seen once. The V call is TRBV6-6, the J call TRBJ1-5, with D possibly being TRBD1 (5 bases). From germline, CDR1 is MNHNY and CDR2 SVGAGI (reference sequence). The CDR3 sequence is 15 residues long. Trimming shortened V by 7 bases and J by 2 bases, and 15 bases separated the two germline ends. The CDR3 DNA reads as TGTGCCAGCACCCCCCAGGGAGGCCGCAATCAGCCCCAGCATTTT. This codes for CASTPQGGRNQPQHF.

This chain joins TRBV7-3 and TRBJ2-3; 11 nucleotides agree with TRBD2. CDR1 and CDR2 (germline): SGHTA, FQGTGA. Trimming removed 5 bases from V and 4 bases from J; junction bases left unmatched: 5. The CDR3 totals 15 residues. The DNA of the CDR3 is TGTGCCAGCAGCCTTAGCGGGGGGGCCGCAGATACGCAGTATTTT. As protein: CASSLSGGAADTQYF.

This clone occurred once. This chain joins TRBV6-5 and TRBJ1-2; D gene uncertain. CDR1 is MNHEY and CDR2 is SVGAGI in the germline V gene. V was shortened by 7 bases and J by 4 bases, with 13 bases between the two germline ends. The CDR3 length is 13 residues. The CDR3 is CASTNDRGYGYTF. DNA of the CDR3: TGTGCCAGCACCAACGACCGCGGCTATGGCTACACCTTC.